Listed here are 17 T cell receptor beta chains from one sample, sequenced in a study of breast tumors, draining lymph nodes, adjacent tissues (dated by TCRdb to 2015 to 2016). Library generation was performed with multiplex PCR. The listed sequencing device is Illumina HiSeq 2000. TCRdb trimmed public reads at Q25 via fastp, called clones via MiXCR and kept in-frame beta chains. Every entry covers one CDR3 protein and lists the most common genes and DNA from its rows. Within this sample are 250,000 or so distinct CDR3 sequences, with around 30% of them counted one time only. The ten top clones hold over 0.95% of the sample. Lymph node samples were obtained from the axillary draining lymph nodes of breast cancer patients. Sequencing was performed on axillary lymph node tissue. These receptors were collected from a female donor with breast cancer. Some clones in this sample may be carry-over from other donors' samples.

A word on this clonotype: A much larger clone differs from this one at a single base, so this may be a read error. The conserved phenylalanine or tryptophan normally closing the CDR3 is absent here, so this likely arose from a read error. This chain joins TRBV7-9 and TRBJ2-7, with a possible D match to TRBD1 (6 bases). Per the germline V gene, CDR1 is SEHNR and CDR2 is FQNEAQ (reference sequence). The germline V and J ends were trimmed by 5 bases and 4 bases, with 15 bases remaining between them. This CDR3 is built from 14 residues. For the CDR3, the DNA is TGTGCCAGCAGCCCGGGACAAAATGGGTACGAGCAGTACCTC. This translates into CASSPGQNGYEQYL.

This clonotype appeared once. A much bigger clone sits one base away, suggesting this may be a read error. The CDR3 loop reads CASTFGQTQYF. The CDR3 bases are TGTGCCTCCACCTTTGGTCAGACCCAGTACTTC. V is TRBV11-2 and J is TRBJ2-5; D gene unclear. The CDR3 contains 11 residues. With 11 bases removed from V and 6 bases from J, the gap between germline ends came to 13 bases. From germline, CDR1 is SGHAT and CDR2 FQNNGV. Variable domain in full (rest from reference TRBV11-2 and TRBJ2-5): EAGVAQSPRYKIIEKRQSVAFWCNPISGHATLYWYQQILGQGPKLLIQFQNNGVVDDSQLPKDRFSAERLKGVDSTLKIQPAKLEDSAVYLCASTFGQTQYFGPGTRLLVL.

CDR3 coding DNA: TGCAGCGTTGATCGGGACAGTCTCCACTTT. This codes for CSVDRDSLHF. The rearrangement links TRBV29-1 to TRBJ1-6; 7 nucleotides match TRBD1. The CDR3 contains 10 residues. Trimming cost V 3 bases and J 16 bases; bases outside gene matches: 3. CDR1 and CDR2 (germline): SQVTM, ANQGSEA.

This clonotype came up many times. This chain links TRBV10-3 with TRBJ2-3; 9 bases agree with TRBD1. Germline CDR1 and CDR2: ENHRY and SYGVKD. V shed 6 bases and J 0 bases; nucleotides not matched to a gene: 4. This CDR3 comprises 15 residues. The CDR3 DNA reads as TGTGCCATCAGACCCGGGACAGGGAGCACAGATACGCAGTATTTT. It encodes CAIRPGTGSTDTQYF.

This clonotype was seen repeatedly, ten times or more. The gene calls are TRBV6-1 and TRBJ1-6; D is possibly TRBD1 (6 bases). The CDR3 consists of 13 residues. The germline V gene encodes CDR1 MNHNS and CDR2 SASEGT. V was trimmed by 6 bases and J by 12 bases, leaving 15 bases between them. This chain's CDR3 is CASRGGQTKPLHF. The CDR3 nucleotides are TGTGCCAGCAGGGGGGGCCAGACGAAACCCCTCCACTTT.

The V and J genes are TRBV29-1 and TRBJ2-5; 7 bases match TRBD2. The CDR3 has 12 amino acids. Germline V gene data show CDR1 as SQVTM and CDR2 as ANQGSEA. Trimming took 3 bases from V and 4 from J; bases not matched to a gene: 2. The CDR3 loop is CSVDREGETQYF. The CDR3 DNA sequence: TGCAGCGTTGATAGGGAGGGAGAGACCCAGTACTTC.

There are many counts of this clonotype. This chain joins TRBV30 and TRBJ2-1; TRBD2 might be the D (6 bases). Germline assignment: CDR1 GTSNPN and CDR2 SVGIG (reference sequence). Trimming removed 4 bases from V and 0 bases from J, with 13 bases in between. The CDR3 has 15 residues. In nucleotides, the CDR3 is TGTGCCTGGATTGGCGGGAAAAGCTCCTACAATGAGCAGTTCTTC. As protein: CAWIGGKSSYNEQFF. Based on the CDR3 plus reference TRBV30 and TRBJ2-1, the full variable domain is SQTIHQWPATLVQPVGSPLSLECTVEGTSNPNLYWYRQAAGRGLQLLFYSVGIGQISSEVPQNLSASRPQDRQFILSSKKLLLSDSGFYLCAWIGGKSSYNEQFFGPGTRLTVL.

This clonotype was observed at least ten times. V and J are TRBV7-6 and TRBJ2-3; D might be TRBD2 (6 bases). Germline V gives CDR1 SGHVS, CDR2 FNYEAQ. The V end lost 5 bases, the J end lost 1 base, and 13 bases lay between the germline ends. There are 15 residues in the CDR3. This CDR3 reads CASSNTGSRTDTQYF. The DNA for the CDR3 is TGTGCCAGCAGCAACACCGGGAGCCGCACAGATACGCAGTATTTT.

The chain uses TRBV27 and TRBJ2-5, with 9 positions matching TRBD2. The CDR3 runs 13 residues. CDR1 is MNHEY and CDR2 is SMNVEV in the germline V gene (reference sequence). With V trimmed by 8 bases and J by 7 bases, 8 bases remained unmatched. CDR3 region: CASRLAGTGTQYF. The CDR3 nucleotides are TGTGCCAGCCGCCTAGCGGGGACGGGGACCCAGTACTTC.

This clonotype came up many times. The chain couples TRBV11-2 to TRBJ2-1; D call uncertain. This CDR3 region has 13 residues. Germline V gives CDR1 SGHAT, CDR2 FQNNGV. V lost 5 bases, J lost 9 bases, and 14 bases lay in between. The CDR3 region is CASSPVRSAEQFF. The DNA of the CDR3 is TGTGCCAGCAGCCCCGTACGGTCGGCTGAGCAGTTCTTC. Supplemented by reference TRBV11-2 and TRBJ2-1, the full variable domain reads EAGVAQSPRYKIIEKRQSVAFWCNPISGHATLYWYQQILGQGPKLLIQFQNNGVVDDSQLPKDRFSAERLKGVDSTLKIQPAKLEDSAVYLCASSPVRSAEQFFGPGTRLTVL.

This clonotype was recorded many times. The chain carries TRBV19 and TRBJ2-5, with TRBD2 as a possible D gene (5 bases). With 5 bases removed from V and 4 bases from J, the gap between germline ends came to 17 bases. CDR1 is LNHDA and CDR2 is SQIVND in the germline V gene (reference sequence). The CDR3 is 15 amino acids. The CDR3 is CASSRASHLGETQYF. CDR3 coding DNA: TGTGCCAGTAGTCGGGCTAGCCACCTGGGAGAGACCCAGTACTTC.

This clonotype was observed a few times. A read error may be the cause here, since a much bigger clone is one base away. The chain recombines TRBV5-1 with TRBJ2-1; D is perhaps TRBD1 (6 bases). The germline V gene has CDR1 SGHRS and CDR2 YFSETQ. This CDR3 contains 12 residues. The V end lost 5 bases, the J end lost 9 bases, and 12 bases lay between the germline ends. The CDR3 DNA reads as TGCGCCAGCAGTCGACAGGTCACTGAGCAGTTCTTC. It is translated as CASSRQVTEQFF.

This clonotype was detected ten times or more. This chain joins TRBV19 and TRBJ2-7, with 8 positions matching TRBD1. Germline values: CDR1 LNHDA, CDR2 SQIVND (reference sequence). J lost 4 bases, V lost 9 bases, and 8 bases had no gene match. This CDR3 has 13 residues. CDR3 sequence: CASDRGPGYEQYF. The CDR3 DNA follows: TGTGCCAGCGACAGGGGCCCAGGGTACGAGCAGTACTTC.

The chain employs TRBV3-1 and TRBJ1-2, with a tentative D call TRBD1 (6 bases). V lost 4 bases, J lost 9 bases, and 21 bases lay in between. The CDR3 length is 15 residues. Germline values: CDR1 LGHDT, CDR2 YNNKEL (reference sequence). CDR3 amino acids: CASSREVGGGLSYTF. The CDR3 DNA is TGTGCCAGCAGCCGAGAGGTAGGGGGAGGATTGAGCTACACCTTC. Full variable domain (outside the CDR3, taken from reference TRBV3-1 and TRBJ1-2): DTAVSQTPKYLVTQMGNDKSIKCEQNLGHDTMYWYKQDSKKFLKIMFSYNNKELIINETVPNRFSPKSPDKAHLNLHINSLELGDSAVYFCASSREVGGGLSYTFGSGTRLTVV.

Worth noting for this clonotype: A clone one base away is much larger, so this may be a read error. This likely comes from a read error, as the CDR3 has no conserved phenylalanine or tryptophan at its end. The V call is TRBV7-2, the J call TRBJ2-7, with D unclear. Germline CDR1 is SGHTA and CDR2 is FQGNSA. CDR3 size: 15 residues. The ends were cut back, 6 bases at V and 2 bases at J, with 17 bases in the middle. CDR3 coding DNA: TGTGCCAGCAGTTACGGTTCCTCTCCAACCTACGAGCAGTACTCC. Residues: CASSYGSSPTYEQYS.

The chain links TRBV6-6 to TRBJ2-2; 9 bases fit TRBD1. Germline CDR1 is MNHNY and CDR2 is SVGAGI (reference sequence). V gave up 4 bases and J gave up 4 bases; unmatched junction bases: 16. The CDR3 consists of 19 residues. The CDR3 protein is CASSSRQGVGWYFTGELFF. CDR3 in DNA: TGTGCCAGCAGTTCCCGACAGGGGGTTGGGTGGTACTTCACCGGGGAGCTGTTTTTT.

This clonotype turned up a few times. The chain links TRBV6-5 to TRBJ1-3; D is uncertain. Germline V CDR1 and CDR2: MNHEY, SVGAGI. The CDR3 totals 15 residues. The ends were cut back, 4 bases at V and 0 bases at J, with 10 bases in the middle. As DNA, the CDR3 is TGTGCCAGCAGTTTGGCAGGAAGCTCTGGAAACACCATATATTTT. It specifies CASSLAGSSGNTIYF.